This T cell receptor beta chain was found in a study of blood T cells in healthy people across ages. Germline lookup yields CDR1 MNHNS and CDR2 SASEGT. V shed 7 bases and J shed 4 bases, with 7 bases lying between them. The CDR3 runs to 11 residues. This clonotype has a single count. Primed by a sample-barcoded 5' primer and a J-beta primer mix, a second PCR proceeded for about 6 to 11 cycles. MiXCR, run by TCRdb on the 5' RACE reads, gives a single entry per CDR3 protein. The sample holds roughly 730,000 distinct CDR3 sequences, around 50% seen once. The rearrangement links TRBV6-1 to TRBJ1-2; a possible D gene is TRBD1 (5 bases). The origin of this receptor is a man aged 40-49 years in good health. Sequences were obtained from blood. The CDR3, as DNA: TGTGCCAGCAACAGGTCCTATGGCTACACCTTC. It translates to CASNRSYGYTF.